This T cell receptor (delta chain) was sequenced for a study of gamma-delta T cells after stem cell transplantation. TCRdb repeated clone calling on the RT-PCR reads with CATT. The data show roughly 2,600 delta-chain clones, around a quarter seen once. CDR1 TSWWSYY and CDR2 QGS come from the germline V gene. After removal of 1 base from V and 0 bases from J, the junction contained 20 bases not matched to a gene. CDR3 length equals 22 residues. The receptor was derived from a human donor. It is not recorded whose cells these are; they may come from a transplant donor. The chain uses TRDV1 and TRDJ1; TRDD3 matches 10 bases. Sequenced input: gamma-delta T cells. CDR3 coding DNA: TGTGCTCTTGGGGAACGGATCCCCTCAGCTGGGGGATATTTTCCTTACACCGATAAACTCATCTTT. It translates to CALGERIPSAGGYFPYTDKLIF.